This T cell receptor (beta chain) originates from a study of beta chain features in type 1 diabetes (dated 2018 in TCRdb). Some background on the complete study: Mean age, gender distribution, total cell number and subset yield were not different between patients and healthy donors. Naive and central memory subsets were obtained from all 30 or so donors, but regulatory and stem cell-like memory subsets were isolated from only 8 patients and roughly eight healthy donors. Across all samples, some 100,000,000 sorted cells were examined, and cell number per subset correlated strongly with RNA yield. The study compared TCRB repertoires of sorted circulating CD4+ T cell subsets between recently diagnosed type 1 diabetes patients and matched healthy donors.

Summary of the overall study and its limitations: Naive, central memory and regulatory TCRB repertoires appeared more similar among patients than among healthy donors. At VDJ recombination sites, patients with type 1 diabetes made fewer insertions and deleted more nucleotides, a pattern implying thymic rearrangement abnormalities. In all four CD4+ subsets, TCRB CDR3 length was moderately but significantly shorter in type 1 diabetes patients. PCR might favor shorter templates, but patient and control samples were amplified and corrected together, so any skew would affect both groups equally. Only small numbers of individuals were included in the HLA sub-analyses, which left unresolved whether HLA type had any influence on TCRB rearrangement. Sequencing cDNA rather than genomic DNA could over-represent highly expressing activated cells, although activation and CD3 levels did not differ between groups.

Reading from cysteine to phenylalanine, the CDR3 counts 17 amino acids. Here the CDR3 DNA is all that survives: 51 bases in frame from base 1. CDR1 MGHDK and CDR2 SYGVNS were looked up in the germline V gene. Trimming takes 4 bases off V and 5 bases off J; junction bases not matched to a gene: 13. This clone occurred a few times. Its antigen specificity is not known. Base qualities are not provided; no much larger clone lies one nucleotide away. The entire isolated RNA was reverse transcribed using the High Capacity cDNA Reverse Transcription Kit, and thus expressed TCRB transcripts were sequenced. Deep immunoSEQ sequencing was applied to naive, central memory and regulatory T cell samples, giving an average of roughly 3.3 million total reads per sample. Sorted cells were lysed in RLT buffer, and RNA was extracted using DNase-treated RNeasy Micro or Mini kits according to cell number. To prevent cross-contamination, every cell subset was processed on its own, while patient and healthy donor samples were processed together. Using the immunoSEQ multiplex PCR, TCRB sequences were amplified from cDNA into 87-bp fragments spanning the CDR3 region. Sequencing of the amplicons was done on the Illumina HiSeq platform. As for the original processing: Synthetic template baselines were used to correct PCR bias computationally, reads within Hamming distance 2 were collapsed together, and singletons that could not be merged were discarded. By aligning reads against IMGT, V, D and J genes, CDR3 length, and insertions or deletions at six rearrangement sites were assigned. Within each subset, clonotype counts were normalized to sorted cell number, after which true diversity and Gini coefficients were computed with the tcR R package. Repertoire sharing was quantified using the overlap coefficient calculated on TCRB nucleotide sequences. Here the immuneACCESS table is served through TCRdb, limited to in-frame sequences with V and J called. Missing clones are a known gap in these copies; in checked studies unresolved V genes cover under half, and the rest lacks a known reason. For V, J and clone size, that table is used; D and trimming come from the DNA. This sample has about 140,000 clones in its table, and 6.5% to 8.5% of those were observed once. The ten largest account for roughly 1.5% of the sample.

A single peripheral blood draw of approximately 0.11 L on average was collected from each donor into heparinised tubes. Naive, central memory, regulatory and stem cell-like memory CD4+ T cells were sorted on a BD FACSAria II using a panel including CD45RO, CCR7, CD25, CD127, CD95 and CD27. A purity above 95% was achieved for all sorted populations. PBMCs were isolated immediately by Lymphoprep density gradient centrifugation and stained directly without culture. So that batch effects would be minimized, each experiment stained and sorted samples in pairs, pairing one healthy donor with one patient.

Input material: central memory CD4+ T cells from blood. Recombination connected TRBV25-1 to TRBJ2-2, and TRBD2 matches 7 of the central bases. This clonotype originated in a woman in her 30s in good health. The CDR3: CASSAREAGGPTGELFF. The DNA sequence is as follows: TGTGCCAGCAGTGCCCGGGAGGCCGGAGGGCCGACCGGGGAGCTGTTTTTT.